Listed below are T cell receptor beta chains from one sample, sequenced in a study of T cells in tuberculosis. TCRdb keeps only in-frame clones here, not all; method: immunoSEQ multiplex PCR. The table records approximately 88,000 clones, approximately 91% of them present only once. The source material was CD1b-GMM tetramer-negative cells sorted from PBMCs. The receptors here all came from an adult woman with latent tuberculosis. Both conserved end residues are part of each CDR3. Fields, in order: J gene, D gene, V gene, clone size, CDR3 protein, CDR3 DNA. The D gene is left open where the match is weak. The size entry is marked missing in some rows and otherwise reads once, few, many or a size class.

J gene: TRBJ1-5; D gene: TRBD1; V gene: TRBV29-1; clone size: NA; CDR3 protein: CSEYWDREDQPQHF; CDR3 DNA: TGCAGCGAGTACTGGGACAGGGAGGATCAGCCCCAGCATTTT
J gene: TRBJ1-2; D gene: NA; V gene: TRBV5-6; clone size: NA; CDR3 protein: CASSFGENYGYTF; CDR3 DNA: TGTGCCAGCAGCTTCGGGGAGAACTATGGCTACACCTTC
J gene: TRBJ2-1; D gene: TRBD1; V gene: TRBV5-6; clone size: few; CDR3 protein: CASSLLGTAYNEQFF; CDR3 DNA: TGTGCCAGCAGCTTGCTCGGGACAGCCTACAATGAGCAGTTCTTC
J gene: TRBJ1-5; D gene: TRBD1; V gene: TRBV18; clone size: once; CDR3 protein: CASSTGTGANQPQHF; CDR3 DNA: TGTGCCAGCTCAACCGGGACAGGGGCCAATCAGCCCCAGCATTTT
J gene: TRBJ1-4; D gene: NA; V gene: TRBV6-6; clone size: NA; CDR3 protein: CATVRGSNEKLFF; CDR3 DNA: TGTGCCACGGTTAGGGGGTCCAATGAAAAACTGTTTTTT
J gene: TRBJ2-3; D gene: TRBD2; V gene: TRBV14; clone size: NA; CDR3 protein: CASSQVPSGGIYTDTQYF; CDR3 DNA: TGTGCCAGCAGCCAAGTTCCCAGCGGGGGGATTTACACAGATACGCAGTATTTT
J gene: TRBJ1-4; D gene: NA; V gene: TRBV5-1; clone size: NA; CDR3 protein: CASSWTIGDEKLFF; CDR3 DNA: TGCGCCAGCAGCTGGACAATTGGGGATGAAAAACTGTTTTTT
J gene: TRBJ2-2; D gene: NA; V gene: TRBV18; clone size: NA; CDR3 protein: CASSPSPTGELFF; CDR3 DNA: TGTGCCAGCTCACCCAGTCCTACCGGGGAGCTGTTTTTT
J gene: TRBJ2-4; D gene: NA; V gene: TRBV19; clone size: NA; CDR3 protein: CASSEIQNIQYF; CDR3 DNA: TGTGCCAGTAGCGAGATACAAAACATTCAGTACTTC
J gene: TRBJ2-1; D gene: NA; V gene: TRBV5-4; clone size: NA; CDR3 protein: CASSPTDSSITNEQFF; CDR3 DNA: TGTGCCAGCAGCCCTACAGACAGTTCTATCACCAATGAGCAGTTCTTC
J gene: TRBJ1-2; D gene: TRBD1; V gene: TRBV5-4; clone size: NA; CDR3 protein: CASSFTGDSNYGYTF; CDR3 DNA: TGTGCCAGCAGCTTCACAGGGGACTCTAACTATGGCTACACCTTC
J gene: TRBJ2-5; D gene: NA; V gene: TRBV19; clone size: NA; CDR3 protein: CASSPMTGETQYF; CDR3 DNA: TGTGCCAGTAGTCCGATGACAGGAGAGACCCAGTACTTC
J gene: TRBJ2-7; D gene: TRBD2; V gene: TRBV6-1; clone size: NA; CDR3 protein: CASSVGGVLTYEQYF; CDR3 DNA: TGTGCCAGCAGTGTCGGGGGGGTGTTGACCTACGAGCAGTACTTC
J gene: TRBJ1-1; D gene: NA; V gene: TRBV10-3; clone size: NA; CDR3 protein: CAISGATFEAFF; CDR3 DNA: TGTGCCATCAGTGGGGCGACCTTTGAAGCTTTCTTT
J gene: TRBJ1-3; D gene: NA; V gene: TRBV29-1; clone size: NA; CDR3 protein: CSVDMGLRSGNTIYF; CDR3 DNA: TGCAGCGTTGATATGGGACTCCGCTCTGGAAACACCATATATTTT
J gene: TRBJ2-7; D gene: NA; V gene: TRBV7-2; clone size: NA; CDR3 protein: CASSPSGGYSYEQYF; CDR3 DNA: TGTGCCAGCAGTCCTTCCGGGGGTTATTCCTACGAGCAGTACTTC
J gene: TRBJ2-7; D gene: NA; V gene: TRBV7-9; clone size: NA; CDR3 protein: CASRLGGNYEQYF; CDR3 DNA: TGTGCCAGCAGACTAGGGGGTAACTACGAGCAGTACTTC
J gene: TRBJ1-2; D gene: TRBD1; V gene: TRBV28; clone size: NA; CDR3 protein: CASRRTGVLGYTF; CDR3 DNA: TGTGCCAGCAGACGGACAGGGGTGTTGGGCTACACCTTC
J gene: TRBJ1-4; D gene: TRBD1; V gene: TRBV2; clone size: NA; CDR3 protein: CASSRFEQGLNEKLFF; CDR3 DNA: TGTGCCAGCAGTCGATTCGAACAGGGGCTTAATGAAAAACTGTTTTTT
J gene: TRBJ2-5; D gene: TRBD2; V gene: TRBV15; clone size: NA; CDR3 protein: CATSRTDSGEVETQYF; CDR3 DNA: TGTGCCACCAGCAGAACGGATAGCGGGGAGGTTGAGACCCAGTACTTC
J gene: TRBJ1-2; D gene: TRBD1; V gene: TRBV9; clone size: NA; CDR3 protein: CASSPARGRHYGYTF; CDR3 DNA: TGTGCCAGCAGCCCCGCCAGGGGGCGTCACTATGGCTACACCTTC
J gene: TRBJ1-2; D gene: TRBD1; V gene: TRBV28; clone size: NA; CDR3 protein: CASSFSRGQNYGYTF; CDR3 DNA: TGTGCCAGCAGTTTTTCCCGGGGACAGAACTATGGCTACACCTTC
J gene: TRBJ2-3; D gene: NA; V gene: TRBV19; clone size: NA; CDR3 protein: CASSIGREGTDTQYF; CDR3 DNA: TGTGCCAGTAGTATAGGCAGGGAAGGCACAGATACGCAGTATTTT
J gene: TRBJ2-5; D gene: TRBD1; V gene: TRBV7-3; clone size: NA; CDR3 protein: CASSLAPTGTETQYF; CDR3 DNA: TGTGCCAGCAGCCTCGCCCCGACAGGGACAGAGACCCAGTACTTC
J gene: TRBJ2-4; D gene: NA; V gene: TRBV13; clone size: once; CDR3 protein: CASRRGGAIENIQYF; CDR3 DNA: TGTGCCAGCAGGCGTGGGGGGGCTATTGAAAACATTCAGTACTTC
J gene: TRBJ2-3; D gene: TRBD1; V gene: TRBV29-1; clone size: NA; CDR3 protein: CSVDLGQGDTQYF; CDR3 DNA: TGCAGCGTTGATTTGGGACAGGGGGATACGCAGTATTTT
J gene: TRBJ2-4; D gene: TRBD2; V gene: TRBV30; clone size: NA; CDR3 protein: CAWSDGGAKNIQYF; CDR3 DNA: TGTGCCTGGAGTGACGGGGGGGCCAAAAACATTCAGTACTTC
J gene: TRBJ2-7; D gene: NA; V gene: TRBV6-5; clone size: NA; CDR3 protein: CASSWAEAYEQYF; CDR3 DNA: TGTGCCAGCAGTTGGGCTGAAGCCTACGAGCAGTACTTC
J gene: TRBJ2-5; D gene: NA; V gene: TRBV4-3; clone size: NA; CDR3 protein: CASSPTGETQYF; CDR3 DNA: TGCGCCAGCAGCCCGACGGGGGAGACCCAGTACTTC
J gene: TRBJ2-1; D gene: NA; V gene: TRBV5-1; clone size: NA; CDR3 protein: CASSSLLGENEQFF; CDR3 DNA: TGCGCCAGCAGCTCCCTCCTAGGGGAAAATGAGCAGTTCTTC
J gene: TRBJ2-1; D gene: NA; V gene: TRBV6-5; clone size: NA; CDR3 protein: CASSYSRREANNEQFF; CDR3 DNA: TGTGCCAGCAGTTACAGTCGCCGGGAAGCAAACAATGAGCAGTTCTTC
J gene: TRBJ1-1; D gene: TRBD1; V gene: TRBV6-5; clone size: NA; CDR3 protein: CASSRTGPTEAFF; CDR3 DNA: TGTGCCAGCAGTCGGACAGGACCCACTGAAGCTTTCTTT
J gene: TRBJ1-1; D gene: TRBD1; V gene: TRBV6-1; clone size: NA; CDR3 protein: CASSEPGQGAGTEAFF; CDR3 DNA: TGTGCCAGCAGTGAACCGGGACAGGGGGCCGGCACTGAAGCTTTCTTT
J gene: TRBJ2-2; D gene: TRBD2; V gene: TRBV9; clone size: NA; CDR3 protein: CASSASGGGTGELFF; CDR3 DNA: TGTGCCAGCAGCGCTAGCGGGGGGGGCACCGGGGAGCTGTTTTTT
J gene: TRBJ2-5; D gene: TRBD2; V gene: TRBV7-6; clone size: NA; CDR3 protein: CASSLGVGGGALKTQYF; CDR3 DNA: TGTGCCAGCAGCTTAGGAGTGGGCGGGGGGGCCCTCAAGACCCAGTACTTC
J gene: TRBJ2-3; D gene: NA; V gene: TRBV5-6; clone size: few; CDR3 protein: CASSSPTKGTDTQYF; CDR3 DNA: TGTGCCAGCAGCTCCCCCACGAAGGGGACAGATACGCAGTATTTT
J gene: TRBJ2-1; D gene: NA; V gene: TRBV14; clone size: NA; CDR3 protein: CASSQVSGNEQFF; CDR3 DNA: TGTGCCAGCAGCCAAGTATCAGGGAATGAGCAGTTCTTC
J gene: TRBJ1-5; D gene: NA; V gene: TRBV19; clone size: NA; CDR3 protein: CASLGAGSALSNQPQHF; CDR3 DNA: TGTGCCAGTTTGGGGGCAGGTTCCGCGCTGAGCAATCAGCCCCAGCATTTT
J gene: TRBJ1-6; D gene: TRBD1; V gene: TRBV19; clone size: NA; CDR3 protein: CASKSLDRGHSPLHF; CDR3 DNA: TGTGCCAGTAAATCCCTCGACAGGGGGCATTCACCCCTCCACTTT
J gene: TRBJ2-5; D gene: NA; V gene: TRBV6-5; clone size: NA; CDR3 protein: CASTPTGAFQETQYF; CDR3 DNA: TGTGCCAGCACTCCAACGGGAGCTTTTCAAGAGACCCAGTACTTC
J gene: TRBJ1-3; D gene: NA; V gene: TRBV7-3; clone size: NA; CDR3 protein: CASSLTSQGVCGNTIYF; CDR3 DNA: TGTGCCAGCAGCTTAACGTCACAGGGCGTGTGTGGAAACACCATATATTTT
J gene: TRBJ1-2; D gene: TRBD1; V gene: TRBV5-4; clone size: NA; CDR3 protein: CASSLVTGEGYTF; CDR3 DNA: TGTGCCAGCAGCTTGGTGACAGGGGAAGGCTACACCTTC
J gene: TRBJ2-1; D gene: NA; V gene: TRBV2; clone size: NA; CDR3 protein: CASSGDAGTAYNEQFF; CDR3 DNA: TGTGCCAGCAGTGGAGATGCGGGGACGGCCTACAATGAGCAGTTCTTC
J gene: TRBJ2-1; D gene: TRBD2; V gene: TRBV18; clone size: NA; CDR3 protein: CASSPAGTRYNEQFF; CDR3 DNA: TGTGCCAGCTCACCCGCCGGGACTAGATACAATGAGCAGTTCTTC
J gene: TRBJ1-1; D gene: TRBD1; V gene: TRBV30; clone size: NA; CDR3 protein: CARKGANTEAFF; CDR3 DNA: TGTGCCAGGAAGGGGGCGAACACTGAAGCTTTCTTT
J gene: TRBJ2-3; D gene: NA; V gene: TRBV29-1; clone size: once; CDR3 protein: CSYLADTQYF; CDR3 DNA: TGCAGCTACCTAGCGGATACGCAGTATTTT
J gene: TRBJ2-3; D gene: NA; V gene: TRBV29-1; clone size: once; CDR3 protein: CSVEPAGGGEDTQYF; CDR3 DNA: TGCAGCGTTGAACCGGCTGGAGGGGGCGAAGATACGCAGTATTTT
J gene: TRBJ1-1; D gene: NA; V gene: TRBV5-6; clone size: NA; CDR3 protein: CASSLAPRGDTEAFF; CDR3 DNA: TGTGCCAGCAGCCTGGCCCCGCGGGGGGACACTGAAGCTTTCTTT
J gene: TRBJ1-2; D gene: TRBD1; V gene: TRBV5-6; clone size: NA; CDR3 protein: CASSHPSQGAEGYTF; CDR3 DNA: TGTGCCAGCAGCCATCCTTCGCAGGGGGCGGAAGGCTACACCTTC